This T cell receptor (beta chain) was recorded in a study of a mutant IDH1 vaccine in newly diagnosed glioma. The sample's time point: week 35, safety follow-up. Every vaccination contained 300 ug of the mutant IDH1 20-mer peptide and was paired with topical imiquimod. Sequenced by immunoSEQ multiplex PCR; TCRdb stores in-frame clones only, minus some. The sample holds approximately 50,000 clones; 70% to 80% are singletons and the top ten take 10% to 15%. A word on this clone: The antigen is unknown.

The V gene's germline CDR1 is MNHEY and CDR2 SMNVEV (reference sequence). The length of the CDR3 is 15 residues. With 2 bases removed from V and 5 bases from J, the gap between germline ends came to 15 bases. This specimen was PBMCs, taken from a glioma patient whose treatment included an IDH1 peptide vaccine. This TCR derives from a man between 40 and 49 years old with glioma. The rearrangement joins TRBV27 to TRBJ2-5, with a possible D match to TRBD1 (5 bases). The CDR3 region is CASSLILGRPETQYF. CDR3 in DNA: TGTGCCAGCAGTTTAATTCTGGGGCGCCCGGAGACCCAGTACTTC.